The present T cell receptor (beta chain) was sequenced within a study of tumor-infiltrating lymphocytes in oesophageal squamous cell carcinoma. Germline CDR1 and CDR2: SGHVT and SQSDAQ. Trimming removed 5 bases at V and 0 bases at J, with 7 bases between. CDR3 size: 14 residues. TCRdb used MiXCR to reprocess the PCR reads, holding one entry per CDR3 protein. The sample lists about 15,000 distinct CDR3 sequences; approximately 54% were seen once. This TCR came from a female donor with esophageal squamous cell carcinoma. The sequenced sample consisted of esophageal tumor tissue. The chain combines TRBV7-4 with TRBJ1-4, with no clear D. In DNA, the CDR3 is TGTGCCAGCAGCCCTAGAACAACTAATGAAAAACTGTTTTTT. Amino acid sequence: CASSPRTTNEKLFF.